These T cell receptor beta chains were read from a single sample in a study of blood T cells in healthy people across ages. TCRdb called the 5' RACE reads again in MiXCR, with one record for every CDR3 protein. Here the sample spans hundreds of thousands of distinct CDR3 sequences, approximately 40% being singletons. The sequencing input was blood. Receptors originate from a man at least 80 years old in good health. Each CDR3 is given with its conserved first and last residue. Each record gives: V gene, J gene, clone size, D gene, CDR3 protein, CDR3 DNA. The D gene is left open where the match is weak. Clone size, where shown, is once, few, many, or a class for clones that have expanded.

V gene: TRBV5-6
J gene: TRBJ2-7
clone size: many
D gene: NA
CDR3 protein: CASSLGGFSEQYF
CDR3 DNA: TGTGCCAGCAGCTTGGGTGGGTTCTCCGAGCAGTACTTC

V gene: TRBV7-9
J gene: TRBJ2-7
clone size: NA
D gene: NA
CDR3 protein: CASSLSPPLAHTYEQYF
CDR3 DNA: TGTGCCAGCAGCTTATCCCCCCCTCTAGCGCATACCTACGAGCAGTACTTC

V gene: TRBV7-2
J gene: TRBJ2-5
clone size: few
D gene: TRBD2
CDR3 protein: CASSRSGRADNEQYF
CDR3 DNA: TGTGCCAGCAGTCGAAGCGGGAGGGCCGACAATGAGCAGTACTTC

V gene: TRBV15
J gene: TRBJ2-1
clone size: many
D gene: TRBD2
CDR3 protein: CATRGISGGPLGNEQFF
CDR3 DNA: TGTGCCACCCGAGGGATCAGCGGGGGGCCTTTGGGGAATGAGCAGTTCTTC

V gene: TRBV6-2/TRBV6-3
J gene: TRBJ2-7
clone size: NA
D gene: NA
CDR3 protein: CASKDGGYEQYF
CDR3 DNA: TGTGCCAGCAAAGACGGAGGCTACGAGCAGTACTTC

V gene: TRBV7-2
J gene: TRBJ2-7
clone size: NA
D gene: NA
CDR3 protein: CASSLSRDFSSYEQYF
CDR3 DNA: TGTGCCAGCAGCTTAAGCCGGGATTTTAGCTCCTACGAGCAGTACTTC

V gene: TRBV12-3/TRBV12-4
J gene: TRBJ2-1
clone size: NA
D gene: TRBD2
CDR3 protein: CASRAGSGTYNEQFF
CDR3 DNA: TGTGCCAGCAGGGCGGGGAGCGGGACCTACAATGAGCAGTTCTTC

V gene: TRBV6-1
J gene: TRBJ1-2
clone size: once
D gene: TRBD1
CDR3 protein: CASTPLEGDRENYGYTF
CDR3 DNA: TGTGCCAGCACCCCACTGGAGGGTGACAGGGAGAACTATGGCTACACCTTC

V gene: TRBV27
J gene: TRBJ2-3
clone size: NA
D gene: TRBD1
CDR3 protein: CASSPRTGIGADTQYF
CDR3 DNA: TGTGCCAGCAGTCCACGGACAGGGATCGGCGCAGATACGCAGTATTTT

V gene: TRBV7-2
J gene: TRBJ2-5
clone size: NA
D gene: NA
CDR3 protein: CASSLTAQETQYF
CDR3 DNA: TGTGCCAGCAGCTTAACAGCCCAAGAGACCCAGTACTTC

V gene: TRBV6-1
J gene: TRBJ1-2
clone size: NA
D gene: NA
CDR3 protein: CASSVSVFDYGYTF
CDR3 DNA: TGTGCCAGCAGTGTCAGCGTATTTGACTATGGCTACACCTTC

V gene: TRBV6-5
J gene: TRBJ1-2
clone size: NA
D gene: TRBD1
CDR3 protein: CASSYPDRGGYTF
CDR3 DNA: TGTGCCAGCAGTTACCCGGACAGGGGAGGCTACACCTTC

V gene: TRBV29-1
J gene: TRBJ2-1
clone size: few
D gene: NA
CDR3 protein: CSVLTGVEQFF
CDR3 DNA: TGCAGCGTCCTGACAGGTGTTGAGCAGTTCTTC

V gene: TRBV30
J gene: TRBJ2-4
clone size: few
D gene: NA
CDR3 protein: CAWSHRVADIQYF
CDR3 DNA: TGTGCCTGGAGTCACAGGGTTGCGGACATTCAGTACTTC

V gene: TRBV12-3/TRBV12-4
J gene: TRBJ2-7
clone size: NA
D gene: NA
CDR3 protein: CASSLRQGDHNEQYF
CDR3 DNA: TGTGCCAGCAGTTTGAGGCAGGGAGACCACAATGAGCAGTACTTC

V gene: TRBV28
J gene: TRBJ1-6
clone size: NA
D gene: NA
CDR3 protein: CAIGYLGAGSISPLHF
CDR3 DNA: TGTGCCATCGGATACCTGGGGGCAGGGTCTATTTCACCCCTCCACTTT

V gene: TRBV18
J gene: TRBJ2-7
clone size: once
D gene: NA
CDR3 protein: CASSPAAYEQYF
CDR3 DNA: TGTGCCAGCTCACCGGCCGCCTACGAGCAGTACTTC

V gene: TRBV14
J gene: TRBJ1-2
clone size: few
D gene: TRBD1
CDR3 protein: CASSQAMTGGDGCTF
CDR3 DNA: TGTGCCAGCAGCCAAGCCATGACAGGGGGTGATGGCTGCACCTTC

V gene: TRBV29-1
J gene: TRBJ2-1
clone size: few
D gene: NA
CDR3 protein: CSVQVPGSYNEQFF
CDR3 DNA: TGCAGCGTTCAGGTCCCAGGCTCCTACAATGAGCAGTTCTTC

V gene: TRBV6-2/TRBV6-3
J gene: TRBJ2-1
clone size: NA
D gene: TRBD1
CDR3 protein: CASSPTGTGVYNEQFF
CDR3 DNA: TGTGCCAGCAGTCCAACCGGGACAGGGGTCTACAATGAGCAGTTCTTC

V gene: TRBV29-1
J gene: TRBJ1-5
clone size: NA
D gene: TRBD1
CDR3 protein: CSVRGIPGQGNSNQPQHF
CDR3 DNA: TGCAGCGTAAGGGGCATCCCGGGACAGGGAAATAGCAATCAGCCCCAGCATTTT

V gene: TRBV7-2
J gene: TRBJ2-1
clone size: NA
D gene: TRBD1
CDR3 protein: CASSLRGQGQIETQFF
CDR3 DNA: TGTGCCAGCAGCTTAAGAGGACAGGGGCAGATAGAGACCCAGTTCTTC

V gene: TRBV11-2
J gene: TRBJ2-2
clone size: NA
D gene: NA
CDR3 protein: CARGRGNTGELFF
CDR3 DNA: TGTGCCAGGGGACGGGGGAACACCGGGGAGCTGTTTTTT

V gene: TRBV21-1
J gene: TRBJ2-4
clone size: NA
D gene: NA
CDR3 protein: CASSKTPSRRDAKNIQYF
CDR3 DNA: TGTGCCAGCAGCAAAACCCCTAGCCGGCGGGATGCCAAAAACATTCAGTACTTC

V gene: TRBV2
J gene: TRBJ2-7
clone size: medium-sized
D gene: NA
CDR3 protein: CASSLDLRGGEQYF
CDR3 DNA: TGTGCCAGCAGCTTGGATCTCAGGGGAGGCGAGCAGTACTTC

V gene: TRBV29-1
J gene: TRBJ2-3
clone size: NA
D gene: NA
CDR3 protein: CSVEEAGERTDTQYF
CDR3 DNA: TGCAGCGTTGAGGAAGCGGGCGAAAGGACAGATACGCAGTATTTT

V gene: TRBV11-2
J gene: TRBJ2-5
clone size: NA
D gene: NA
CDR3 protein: CASSLRRGGNEQYF
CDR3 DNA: TGTGCCAGCAGCTTGCGGAGGGGTGGCAATGAGCAGTACTTC

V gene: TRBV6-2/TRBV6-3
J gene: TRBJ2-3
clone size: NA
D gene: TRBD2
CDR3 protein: CASSLYPLAGDTQYF
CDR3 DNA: TGTGCCAGCAGCCTCTACCCACTAGCGGGTGATACGCAGTATTTT

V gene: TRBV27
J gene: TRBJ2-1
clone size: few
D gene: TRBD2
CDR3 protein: CASSTGTSGIVLNEQFF
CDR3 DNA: TGTGCCAGCAGTACCGGGACTAGCGGGATCGTTCTGAATGAGCAGTTCTTC

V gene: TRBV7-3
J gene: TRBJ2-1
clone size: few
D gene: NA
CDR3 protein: CASSLTGLLAGLVEEQFF
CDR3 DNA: TGTGCCAGCAGCCTGACAGGGCTGTTAGCGGGACTAGTAGAGGAGCAGTTCTTC

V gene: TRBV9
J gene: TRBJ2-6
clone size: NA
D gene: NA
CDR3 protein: CASSKTGSGANILTF
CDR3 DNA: TGTGCCAGCAGCAAGACAGGTTCTGGGGCCAACATCCTGACTTTC

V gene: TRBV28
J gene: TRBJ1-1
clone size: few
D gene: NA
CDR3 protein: CASSLGIWANTEAFF
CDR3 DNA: TGTGCCAGCAGTTTGGGCATATGGGCCAACACTGAAGCTTTCTTT

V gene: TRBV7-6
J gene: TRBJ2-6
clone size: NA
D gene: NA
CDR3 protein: CASSLRAAYPGANVLTF
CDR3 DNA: TGTGCCAGCAGCTTACGGGCAGCTTACCCCGGGGCCAACGTCCTGACTTTC

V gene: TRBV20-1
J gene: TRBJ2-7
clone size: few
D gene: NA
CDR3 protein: CSASSLVGYEQYF
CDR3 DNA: TGCAGTGCTAGCAGTTTAGTAGGCTACGAGCAGTACTTC

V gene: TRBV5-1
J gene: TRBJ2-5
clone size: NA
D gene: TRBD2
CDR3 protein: CASSLGGLAGTETQYF
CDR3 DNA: TGCGCCAGCAGCCTGGGGGGACTAGCGGGGACGGAGACCCAGTACTTC

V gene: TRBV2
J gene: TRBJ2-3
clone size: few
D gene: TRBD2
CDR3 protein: CASRYTSGRTDTQYF
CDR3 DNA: TGTGCCAGCAGGTATACTAGCGGGAGGACAGATACGCAGTATTTT

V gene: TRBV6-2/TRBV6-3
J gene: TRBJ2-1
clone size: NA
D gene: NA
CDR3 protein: CASSPLSGSNEQFF
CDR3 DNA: TGTGCCAGCAGCCCACTGTCCGGGAGTAATGAGCAGTTCTTC

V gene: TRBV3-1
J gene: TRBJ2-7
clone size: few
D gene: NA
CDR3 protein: CASSFRSTVGTRGSEQYF
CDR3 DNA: TGTGCCAGCAGCTTCCGATCTACGGTAGGAACTAGGGGTAGCGAGCAGTACTTC

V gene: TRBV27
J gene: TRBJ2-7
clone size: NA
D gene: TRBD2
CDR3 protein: CASSHLRGLAASSYEQYF
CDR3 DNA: TGTGCCAGCAGCCACCTTCGGGGTCTAGCGGCAAGCTCCTACGAGCAGTACTTC

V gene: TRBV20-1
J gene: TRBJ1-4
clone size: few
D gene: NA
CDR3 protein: CSAGQYEKLFF
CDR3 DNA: TGCAGTGCCGGACAGTATGAAAAACTGTTTTTT